The table lists the clone carrying this T cell receptor (beta chain) with many counts. The antigen is not known. Germline-derived CDR1 and CDR2 are SQVTM and ANQGSEA. Trimming shortened V by 0 bases and J by 4 bases, and 13 bases separated the two germline ends. This CDR3 comprises 16 residues. These data come from a study of T-cell reconstitution after alpha-beta-depleted transplantation in children. Overall study results and limits: A year had passed since transplant, and T-cell counts and diversity by then came mostly from newly produced T cells. Several hundred graft clones that had expanded were reportedly the source of alpha-beta T cells about two months after transplant. The high TCRbeta diversity at day 60 in some patients came from surviving recipient T cells and thymic progenitors.

The TCRbeta library was prepared with unique molecular identifiers. MiXCR, run by TCRdb on the PCR reads, gives a single entry per CDR3 protein. The table lists about 230,000 distinct CDR3 sequences, about a tenth of them singletons, with roughly 27% in the top ten. This chain uses TRBV29-1 with TRBJ1-6; D is perhaps TRBD1 (5 bases). This receptor was obtained from a child under three years old with acute myeloid leukemia, due to receive a stem cell transplant. The specimen was PBMCs, collected before TCRalphabeta/CD19-depleted stem cell transplant. The CDR3: CSVEDRSQGYNSPLHF. In DNA form, the CDR3 reads TGCAGCGTTGAAGATCGGAGCCAGGGATATAATTCACCCCTCCACTTT.